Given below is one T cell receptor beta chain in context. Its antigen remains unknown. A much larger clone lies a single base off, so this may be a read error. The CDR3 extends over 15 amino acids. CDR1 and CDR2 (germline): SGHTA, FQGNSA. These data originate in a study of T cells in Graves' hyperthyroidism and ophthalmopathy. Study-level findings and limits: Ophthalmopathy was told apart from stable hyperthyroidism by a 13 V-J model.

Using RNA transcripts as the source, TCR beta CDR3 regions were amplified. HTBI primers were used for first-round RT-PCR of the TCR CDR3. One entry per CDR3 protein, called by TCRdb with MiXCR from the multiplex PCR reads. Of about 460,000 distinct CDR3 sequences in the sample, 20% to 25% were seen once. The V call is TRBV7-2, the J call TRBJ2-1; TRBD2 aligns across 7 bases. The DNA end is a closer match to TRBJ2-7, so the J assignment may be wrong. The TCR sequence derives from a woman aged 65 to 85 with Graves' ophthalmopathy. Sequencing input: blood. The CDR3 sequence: CAILEGGRKYNEQYF. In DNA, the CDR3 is TGTGCCATCTTGGAGGGCGGGAGAAAGTACAATGAGCAGTACTTC.